This TCR beta chain was identified in a study of response to subunit inactivated influenza vaccine. TCRdb re-derived calls from the RT-PCR reads in MiXCR, one entry per CDR3 protein. The repertoire has about half a million distinct CDR3 sequences, around 8% of them found once; the top ten carry roughly 13%. From germline, CDR1 is MGHRA and CDR2 YSYEKL. V shed 3 bases and J 3 bases; nucleotides not matched to a gene: 18. The CDR3 has 19 amino acids. The sequencing used PBMCs from blood, collected around 25 months after vaccination. This receptor was obtained from a man aged 50 to 69 who received an inactivated influenza vaccine. The rearrangement links TRBV4-1 to TRBJ2-7; 9 bases line up with TRBD1. The CDR3: CASSQRPGQGSATIYEQYF. The CDR3 DNA sequence: TGCGCCAGCAGCCAGAGACCGGGACAGGGTTCGGCCACCATCTACGAGCAGTACTTC.